This record covers a single T cell receptor (beta chain). Its specificity is unknown. The sample belongs to a study of graft-versus-host responses after intestinal transplantation. Study summary: Anti-thymocyte globulin induction was given to all recipients, followed by tacrolimus and steroids for roughly 3 years. Study findings and constraints: Some patients had graft-donor T cell macrochimerism, and their allografts showed high graft-versus-host to host-versus-graft clonal ratios. Recipient-marrow GvH clones were detected, some having first appeared in ileum or blood. The study associated peak circulating GvH clone levels with early post-transplant HvG declines.

TCRdb's copy holds only in-frame clones and misses some; the assay was immunoSEQ multiplex PCR. The sample yields some 83,000 clones, 91% seen once. This TCR came from a human donor who received an intestinal transplant. Specimen: unstimulated CD4+ T cells sorted from spleen or lymph node cells, collected before intestinal transplant.

The chain's CDR3 is CASSDDGVARGYTF. The CDR3 region has the DNA TGTGCCAGCAGCGACGACGGAGTCGCTAGGGGCTACACCTTC. The V gene is TRBV5-6, the J gene TRBJ1-2, with unresolved D. The CDR3 is made up of 14 amino acids. Trimming stripped 4 bases from V and 8 bases from J, with 18 bases between. Germline V lookup: CDR1 SGHDT, CDR2 YYEEEE. Full variable domain (outside the CDR3, taken from reference TRBV5-6 and TRBJ1-2): DAGVTQSPTHLIKTRGQQVTLRCSPKSGHDTVSWYQQALGQGPQFIFQYYEEEERQRGNFPDRFSGHQFPNYSSELNVNALLLGDSALYLCASSDDGVARGYTFGSGTRLTVV.